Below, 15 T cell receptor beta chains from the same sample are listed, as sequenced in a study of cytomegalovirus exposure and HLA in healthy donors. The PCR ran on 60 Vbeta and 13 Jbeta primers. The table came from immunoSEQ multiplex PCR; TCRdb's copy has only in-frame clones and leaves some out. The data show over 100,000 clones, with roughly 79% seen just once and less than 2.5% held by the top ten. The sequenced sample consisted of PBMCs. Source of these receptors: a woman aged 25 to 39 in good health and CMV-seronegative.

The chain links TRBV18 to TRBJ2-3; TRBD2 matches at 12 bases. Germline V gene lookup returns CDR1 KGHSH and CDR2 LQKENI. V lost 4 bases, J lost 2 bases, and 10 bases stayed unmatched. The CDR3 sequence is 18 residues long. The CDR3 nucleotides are TGTGCCAGCTCACGGGAACTGGGACTAGCGGGCGTCACAGATACGCAGTATTTT. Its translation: CASSRELGLAGVTDTQYF.

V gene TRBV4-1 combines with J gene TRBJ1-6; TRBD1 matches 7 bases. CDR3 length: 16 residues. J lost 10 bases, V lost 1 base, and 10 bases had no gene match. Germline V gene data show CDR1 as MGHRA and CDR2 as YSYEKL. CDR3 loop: CASSQVAGGIESPLHF. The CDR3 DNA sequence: TGCGCCAGCAGCCAAGTGGCAGGGGGTATTGAATCACCCCTCCACTTT.

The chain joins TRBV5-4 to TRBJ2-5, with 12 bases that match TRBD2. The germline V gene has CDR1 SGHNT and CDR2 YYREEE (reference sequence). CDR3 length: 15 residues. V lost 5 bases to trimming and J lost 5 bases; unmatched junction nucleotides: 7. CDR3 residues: CASRATSGRWETQYF. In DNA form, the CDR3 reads TGTGCCAGCAGAGCGACTAGCGGGAGATGGGAGACCCAGTACTTC.

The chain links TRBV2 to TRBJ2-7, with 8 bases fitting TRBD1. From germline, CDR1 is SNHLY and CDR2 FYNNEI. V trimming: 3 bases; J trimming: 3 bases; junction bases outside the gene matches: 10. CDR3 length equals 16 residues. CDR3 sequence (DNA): TGTGCCAGCAGTGATTACCGGGACAGGCCGGACTACGAGCAGTACTTC. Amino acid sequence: CASSDYRDRPDYEQYF.

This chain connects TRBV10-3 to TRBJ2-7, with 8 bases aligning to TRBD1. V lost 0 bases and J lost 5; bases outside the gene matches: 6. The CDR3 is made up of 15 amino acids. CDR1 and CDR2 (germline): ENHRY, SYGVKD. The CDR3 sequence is CAISESGTGGDEQYF. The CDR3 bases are TGTGCCATCAGTGAGTCCGGGACAGGAGGAGACGAGCAGTACTTC.

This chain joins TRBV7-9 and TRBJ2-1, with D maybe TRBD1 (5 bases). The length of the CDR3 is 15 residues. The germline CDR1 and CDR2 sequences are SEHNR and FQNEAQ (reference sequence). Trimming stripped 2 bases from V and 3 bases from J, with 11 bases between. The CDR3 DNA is TGTGCCAGCAGCTTAACTCACAGGATCTACAATGAGCAGTTCTTC. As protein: CASSLTHRIYNEQFF.

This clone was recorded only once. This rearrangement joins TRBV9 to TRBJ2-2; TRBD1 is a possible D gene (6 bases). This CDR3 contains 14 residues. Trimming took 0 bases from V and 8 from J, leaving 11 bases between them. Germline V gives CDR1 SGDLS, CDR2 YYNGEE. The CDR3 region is CASSVDRAGGELFF. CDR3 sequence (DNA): TGTGCCAGCAGCGTAGACAGGGCTGGGGGGGAGCTGTTTTTT.

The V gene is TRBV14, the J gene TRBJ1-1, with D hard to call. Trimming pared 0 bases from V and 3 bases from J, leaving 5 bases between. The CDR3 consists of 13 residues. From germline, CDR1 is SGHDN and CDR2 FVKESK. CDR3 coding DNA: TGTGCCAGCAGCCAAGAACCAGACACTGAAGCTTTCTTT. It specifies CASSQEPDTEAFF.

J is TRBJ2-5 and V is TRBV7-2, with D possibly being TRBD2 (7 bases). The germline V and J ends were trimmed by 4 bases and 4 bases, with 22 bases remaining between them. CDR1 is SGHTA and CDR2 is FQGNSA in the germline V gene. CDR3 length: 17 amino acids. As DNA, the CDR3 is TGTGCCAGCAGCTATATGGGGGGCGGGAGACTGGGAGAGACCCAGTACTTC. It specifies CASSYMGGGRLGETQYF.

CDR3 nucleotide sequence: TGTGCCAGCAGTGCGACCCACAGGGGGACCGGGGAGCTGTTTTTT. Protein: CASSATHRGTGELFF. V and J are TRBV6-4 and TRBJ2-2; 8 bases are shared with TRBD1. Unmatched junction bases numbered 6, after V lost 4 bases and J lost 5 bases. The CDR3 has 15 residues. The germline V gene encodes CDR1 MRHNA and CDR2 SNTAGT.

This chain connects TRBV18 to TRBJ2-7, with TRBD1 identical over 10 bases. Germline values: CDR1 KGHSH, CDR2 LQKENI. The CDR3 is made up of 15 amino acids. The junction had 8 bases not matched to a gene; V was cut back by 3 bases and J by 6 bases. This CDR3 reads CASSPTDRGSGEQYF. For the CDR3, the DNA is TGTGCCAGCTCACCTACGGACAGGGGGTCAGGCGAGCAGTACTTC.

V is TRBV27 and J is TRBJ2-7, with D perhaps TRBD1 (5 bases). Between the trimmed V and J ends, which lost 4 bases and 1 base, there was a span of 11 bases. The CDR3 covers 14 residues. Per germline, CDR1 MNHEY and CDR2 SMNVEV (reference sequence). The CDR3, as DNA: TGTGCCAGCAGTTCTCCAGGGAATTCCTACGAGCAGTACTTC. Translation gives CASSSPGNSYEQYF.

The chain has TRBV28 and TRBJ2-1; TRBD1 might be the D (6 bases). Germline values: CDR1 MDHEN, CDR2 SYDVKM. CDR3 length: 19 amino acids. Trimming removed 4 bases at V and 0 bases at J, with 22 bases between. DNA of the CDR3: TGTGCCAGCAGTTGGGGGCCAGACTATCCATCCTTCTCCTACAATGAGCAGTTCTTC. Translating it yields CASSWGPDYPSFSYNEQFF.

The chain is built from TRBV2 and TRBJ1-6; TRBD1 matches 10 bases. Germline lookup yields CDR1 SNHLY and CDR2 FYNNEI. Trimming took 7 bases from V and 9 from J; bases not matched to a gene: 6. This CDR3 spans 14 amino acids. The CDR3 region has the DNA TGTGCCAGCACCCGGGACAGGGGTGTTTCACCCCTCCACTTT. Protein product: CASTRDRGVSPLHF.

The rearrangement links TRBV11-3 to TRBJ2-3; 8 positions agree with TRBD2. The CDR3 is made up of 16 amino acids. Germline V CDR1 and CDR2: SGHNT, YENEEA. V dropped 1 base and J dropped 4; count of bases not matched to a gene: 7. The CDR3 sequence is CASSLGASGLADTQYF. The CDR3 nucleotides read TGTGCCAGCAGCTTAGGGGCTAGCGGGCTGGCAGATACGCAGTATTTT.